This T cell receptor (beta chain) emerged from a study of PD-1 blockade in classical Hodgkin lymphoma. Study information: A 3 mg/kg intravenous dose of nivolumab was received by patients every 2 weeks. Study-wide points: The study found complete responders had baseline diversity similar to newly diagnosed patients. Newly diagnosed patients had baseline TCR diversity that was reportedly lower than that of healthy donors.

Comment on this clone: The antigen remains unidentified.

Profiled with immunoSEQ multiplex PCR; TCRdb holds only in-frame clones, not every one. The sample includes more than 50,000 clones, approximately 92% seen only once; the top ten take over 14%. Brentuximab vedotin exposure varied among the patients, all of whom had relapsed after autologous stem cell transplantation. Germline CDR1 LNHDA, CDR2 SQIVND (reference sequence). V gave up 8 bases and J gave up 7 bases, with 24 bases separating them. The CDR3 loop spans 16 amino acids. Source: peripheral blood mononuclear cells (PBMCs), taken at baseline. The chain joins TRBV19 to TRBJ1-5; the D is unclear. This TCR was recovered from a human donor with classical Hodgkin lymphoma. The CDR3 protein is CASSSRSSGPAQPQHF. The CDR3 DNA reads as TGTGCCAGTTCGTCCCGTAGTTCTGGGCCCGCGCAGCCCCAGCATTTT.